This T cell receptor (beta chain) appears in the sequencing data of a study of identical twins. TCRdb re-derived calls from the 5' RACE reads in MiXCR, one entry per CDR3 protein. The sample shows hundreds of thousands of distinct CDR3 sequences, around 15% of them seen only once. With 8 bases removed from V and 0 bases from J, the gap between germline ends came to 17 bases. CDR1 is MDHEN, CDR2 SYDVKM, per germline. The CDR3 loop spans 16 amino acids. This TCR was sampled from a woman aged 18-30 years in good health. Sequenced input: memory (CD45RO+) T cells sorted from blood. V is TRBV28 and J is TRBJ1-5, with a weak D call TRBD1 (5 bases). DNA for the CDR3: TGTGCCAGCCCTCCCCCGGGGGAATATAGCAATCAGCCCCAGCATTTT. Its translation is CASPPPGEYSNQPQHF.